These 22 T cell receptor beta chains were all obtained from the same sample, sequenced in a study of T cells in localized non-small cell lung cancer. The protocol was immunoSEQ multiplex PCR, while the TCRdb copy is restricted to in-frame clones and leaves out a portion. The top ten clones hold approximately 3.8% of a sample with tens of thousands of clones, under 90% of them seen once. This material consisted of peripheral blood, taken before any cancer treatment. These receptor sequences come from a male donor older than 55 with stage III lung adenocarcinoma.

This clone was observed a single time. The rearrangement joins TRBV30 to TRBJ1-1; no firm D call. The CDR3 has 13 residues. V lost 4 bases and J lost 4, with 13 bases in between. Germline CDR1 GTSNPN, CDR2 SVGIG (reference sequence). The CDR3 loop reads CAWNRERSTEAFF. The CDR3 DNA is TGTGCCTGGAATAGGGAGCGGAGCACTGAAGCTTTCTTT.

CDR3 sequence: CAWSPDGLRNQPQHF. DNA for the CDR3: TGTGCCTGGAGCCCCGACGGGTTGCGCAATCAGCCCCAGCATTTT. The chain links TRBV30 to TRBJ1-5; unclear D gene. The CDR3 is 15 amino acids. V lost 3 bases and J 2 bases, leaving 14 bases between the germline ends. Germline V gene sequence: CDR1 GTSNPN, CDR2 SVGIG (reference sequence).

This clone is a singleton in its sample. This chain uses TRBV28 with TRBJ1-2; D call uncertain. Germline-derived CDR1 and CDR2 are MDHEN and SYDVKM. This CDR3 is 15 amino acids long. V dropped 3 bases and J dropped 2 bases, with 13 bases sitting between them. Here the CDR3 DNA reads TGTGCCAGCAGTTTTCAGAGGACTACAAACTATGGCTACACCTTC. Translated: CASSFQRTTNYGYTF.

This clone occurred once. V is TRBV7-9 and J is TRBJ2-3, with a tentative D call TRBD2 (6 bases). CDR1 is SEHNR and CDR2 is FQNEAQ in the germline V gene (reference sequence). Trimming took 5 bases from V and 6 from J, leaving 15 bases between them. The CDR3 covers 14 residues. CDR3 amino acids: CASSLEGLTDTQYF. For the CDR3, the DNA is TGTGCCAGCAGCCTAGAGGGACTTACGGATACGCAGTATTTT.

V gene TRBV30 combines with J gene TRBJ2-3, with 10 bases matching TRBD1. V lost 5 bases and J lost 8; bases outside the gene matches: 7. This CDR3 is built from 13 residues. Looked up from germline, CDR1 is GTSNPN and CDR2 is SVGIG (reference sequence). The CDR3 nucleotides are TGTGCCTGGGAGACAGGGGGCGGAGGTACGCAGTATTTT. Its translation: CAWETGGGGTQYF.

This rearrangement joins TRBV27 to TRBJ2-1, with TRBD2 matching 14 bases. After removal of 5 bases from V and 7 bases from J, the junction contained 10 bases not matched to a gene. The CDR3 covers 17 residues. Per germline, CDR1 MNHEY and CDR2 SMNVEV (reference sequence). As DNA, the CDR3 is TGTGCCAGCAGTCAGCCGGGACTAGCGGGAGCAATTAATGAGCAGTTCTTC. This translates into CASSQPGLAGAINEQFF.

The chain recombines TRBV5-1 with TRBJ1-2, with D perhaps matching TRBD1 (5 bases). The CDR3 length is 15 residues. The germline CDR1 and CDR2 sequences are SGHRS and YFSETQ. V shed 0 bases and J shed 3 bases, with 12 bases lying between them. This chain's CDR3 is CASSLDSGQDYGYTF. In DNA, the CDR3 is TGCGCCAGCAGCTTGGACTCAGGACAAGACTATGGCTACACCTTC.

J is TRBJ2-5 and V is TRBV7-2, with D unclear. V was cut by 2 bases and J by 4 bases, with 8 bases left in between. Germline lookup yields CDR1 SGHTA and CDR2 FQGNSA. This CDR3 has 13 residues. The CDR3 DNA sequence: TGTGCCAGCAGCTTAAAAAGCATAGAGACCCAGTACTTC. Protein sequence: CASSLKSIETQYF. The full variable domain, its missing parts supplied by reference TRBV7-2 and TRBJ2-5, is GAGVSQSPSNKVTEKGKDVELRCDPISGHTALYWYRQSLGQGLEFLIYFQGNSAPDKSGLPSDRFSAERTGGSVSTLTIQRTQQEDSAVYLCASSLKSIETQYFGPGTRLLVL.

The J gene is TRBJ2-2, the V gene TRBV19; possibly TRBD2 for D (7 bases). Trimming took 6 bases from V and 2 from J, leaving 28 bases between them. The CDR3 consists of 20 residues. Germline CDR1 LNHDA, CDR2 SQIVND (reference sequence). The DNA for the CDR3 is TGTGCCAGTAGCCCCACTTCCTCCTGGGCGGGGGCCCCTAACACCGGGGAGCTGTTTTTT. It translates to CASSPTSSWAGAPNTGELFF.

The chain has TRBV18 and TRBJ1-2, with D perhaps TRBD1 (6 bases). Germline V CDR1 and CDR2: KGHSH, LQKENI. V lost 10 bases and J lost 2, with 26 bases in between. This CDR3 is 17 amino acids long. CDR3 protein: CATPRGTGSHLNYGYTF. CDR3 DNA: TGTGCCACCCCCCGGGGCACAGGGTCCCACTTGAACTATGGCTACACCTTC.

This rearrangement joins TRBV6-5 to TRBJ2-7, with a weak D call TRBD2 (5 bases). V shed 6 bases and J shed 7 bases, with 10 bases lying between them. This CDR3 region has 11 residues. Per the germline V gene, CDR1 is MNHEY and CDR2 is SVGAGI. The CDR3 reads CASSPGGEQYF. The CDR3 DNA sequence: TGTGCCAGCAGCCCCGGCGGGGAGCAGTACTTC.

The J gene is TRBJ2-2, the V gene TRBV7-8; TRBD1 or TRBD2 may be the D gene (6 bases each). The V end was cut by 1 base, the J end by 3 bases, with 12 bases between. CDR3 length: 16 amino acids. Germline V gene sequence: CDR1 SGHVS, CDR2 FQNEAQ. Written as DNA, the CDR3 is TGTGCCAGCAGCTTAGGGGGGGCGGGCGACACCGGGGAGCTGTTTTTT. Its protein is CASSLGGAGDTGELFF.

This clone has more than one count but fewer than ten. The chain employs TRBV5-4 and TRBJ2-7; TRBD2 aligns across 9 bases. Germline lookup yields CDR1 SGHNT and CDR2 YYREEE (reference sequence). The CDR3 has 14 amino acids. Trimming took 5 bases from V and 0 from J; bases not matched to a gene: 3. Written as DNA, the CDR3 is TGTGCCAGCAGTCTTAGCGGGAGCTCCTACGAGCAGTACTTC. This gives the protein CASSLSGSSYEQYF.

The V and J genes are TRBV7-8 and TRBJ2-5; 11 bases agree with TRBD1. The germline V gene encodes CDR1 SGHVS and CDR2 FQNEAQ. With 7 bases clipped from V and 5 bases from J, the junction kept 3 bases outside the gene matches. The CDR3 consists of 13 residues. The CDR3: CASIGQGAETQYF. CDR3 nucleotide sequence: TGTGCCAGCATTGGACAGGGGGCCGAGACCCAGTACTTC.

The chain combines TRBV4-1 with TRBJ2-3; no reliable D call. CDR3 size: 15 residues. V lost 4 bases and J lost 0, with 11 bases in between. Germline V gene sequence: CDR1 MGHRA, CDR2 YSYEKL. CDR3 DNA sequence: TGCGCCAGCAGCCCCCAGGAAGCTAGCACAGATACGCAGTATTTT. Translation: CASSPQEASTDTQYF.

This clone was counted a single time. V is TRBV19 and J is TRBJ1-1, with TRBD1 as a possible D gene (5 bases). The germline gives CDR1 LNHDA, CDR2 SQIVND (reference sequence). Deletions cut 6 bases from V and 6 bases from J, with 20 bases between. There are 15 residues in the CDR3. Here the CDR3 reads CASRSQGVRLAEAFF. For the CDR3, the DNA is TGTGCCAGTAGATCGCAGGGTGTACGGTTGGCTGAAGCTTTCTTT.

The rearrangement links TRBV28 to TRBJ1-6; TRBD1 aligns across 9 bases. This CDR3 spans 14 amino acids. Looked up from germline, CDR1 is MDHEN and CDR2 is SYDVKM. After removal of 10 bases from V and 8 bases from J, the junction contained 9 bases not matched to a gene. CDR3 sequence reads: CATYRGRLDSPLHF. In nucleotides, the CDR3 is TGTGCCACATACAGGGGGCGCCTGGATTCACCCCTCCACTTT. The entire variable domain, with the rest obtained from reference TRBV28 and TRBJ1-6, is as follows: DVKVTQSSRYLVKRTGEKVFLECVQDMDHENMFWYRQDPGLGLRLIYFSYDVKMKEKGDIPEGYSVSREKKERFSLILESASTNQTSMYLCATYRGRLDSPLHFGNGTRLTVT.

The chain uses TRBV11-2 and TRBJ1-2, with TRBD1 matching over 7 bases. Germline V gene data show CDR1 as SGHAT and CDR2 as FQNNGV. The CDR3 totals 15 residues. Trimming at V came to 4 bases and at J to 8 bases, leaving 13 bases not matched to a gene. The CDR3 loop reads CASSSSPKTGRGYTF. The CDR3 DNA follows: TGTGCCAGCAGCTCCTCGCCAAAGACAGGGCGGGGCTACACCTTC.

This chain links TRBV28 with TRBJ2-7; no reliable D call. V lost 3 bases to trimming and J lost 7 bases, with 10 bases between them. The CDR3 is 12 amino acids. Germline CDR1 and CDR2: MDHEN and SYDVKM. The CDR3 here is CASSLEGFEQYF. As DNA, the CDR3 is TGTGCCAGCAGTTTGGAAGGATTTGAGCAGTACTTC.

This chain links TRBV7-6 with TRBJ1-3; D is ambiguous. The V gene's germline CDR1 is SGHVS and CDR2 FNYEAQ. Trimming took 0 bases from V and 4 from J, leaving 7 bases between them. The CDR3 has 14 residues. CDR3 protein: CASSLAGYGNTIYF. The CDR3 DNA is TGTGCCAGCAGCTTAGCCGGGTACGGAAACACCATATATTTT.

Only a few counts were recorded for this clone. V gene TRBV6-6 combines with J gene TRBJ2-3, with D unclear. Germline lookup yields CDR1 MNHNY and CDR2 SVGAGI (reference sequence). The CDR3 loop spans 13 amino acids. Trimming pared 2 bases from V and 0 bases from J, leaving 3 bases between. CDR3 sequence reads: CASSYISTDTQYF. The CDR3 DNA reads as TGTGCCAGCAGTTACATAAGCACAGATACGCAGTATTTT.

This clone was counted a single time. The genes are TRBV10-3 and TRBJ1-2; D is perhaps TRBD1 (5 bases). With 2 bases removed from V and 6 bases from J, the gap between germline ends came to 13 bases. From germline, CDR1 is ENHRY and CDR2 SYGVKD. The CDR3 has 14 residues. CDR3 sequence (DNA): TGTGCCATCAGTGAGAGGGCCCAAGGGGATGGCTACACCTTC. Protein: CAISERAQGDGYTF.